Sequencing of this T cell receptor beta chain was carried out in a study of blood T cell repertoires in COVID-19. For the study at large: T cells, B-cell-depleted T cells, or PBMCs supplied cDNA or gDNA.

The table came from immunoSEQ multiplex PCR; TCRdb's copy has only in-frame clones and leaves some out. The sample has around 330,000 clones; approximately 87% are singletons. The CDR3 is 15 residues long. Per the germline V gene, CDR1 is MNHEY and CDR2 is SVGEGT. V lost 5 bases and J 4 bases, leaving 17 bases between the germline ends. The chain carries TRBV6-2 or TRBV6-3 and TRBJ1-1, with D possibly being TRBD1 (5 bases). The source is a woman between 45 and 60 years old with active or convalescent COVID-19. Input material: peripheral blood. The CDR3 DNA reads TGTGCCAGCAGTGGCAGGGAAAGCCTGAGCACTGAAGCTTTCTTT. Residues: CASSGRESLSTEAFF.